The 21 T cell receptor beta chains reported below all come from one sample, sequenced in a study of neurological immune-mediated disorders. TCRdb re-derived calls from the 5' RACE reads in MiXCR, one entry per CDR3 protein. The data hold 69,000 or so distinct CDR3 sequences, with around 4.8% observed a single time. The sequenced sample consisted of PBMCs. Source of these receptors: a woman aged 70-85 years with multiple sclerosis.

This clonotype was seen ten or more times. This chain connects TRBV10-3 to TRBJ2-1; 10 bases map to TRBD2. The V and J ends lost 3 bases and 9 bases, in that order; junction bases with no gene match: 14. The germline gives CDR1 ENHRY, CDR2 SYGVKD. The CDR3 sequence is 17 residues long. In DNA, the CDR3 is TGTGCCATCAGTGACCCCAGGTCCCTAGCGGGAGATGCTGAGCAGTTCTTC. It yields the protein CAISDPRSLAGDAEQFF.

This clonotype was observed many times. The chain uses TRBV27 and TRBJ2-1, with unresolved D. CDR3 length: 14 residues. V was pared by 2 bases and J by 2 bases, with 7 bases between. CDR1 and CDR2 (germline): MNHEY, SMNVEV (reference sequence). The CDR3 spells CASSLGDPYNEQFF. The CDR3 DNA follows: TGTGCCAGCAGTTTAGGTGATCCCTACAATGAGCAGTTCTTC.

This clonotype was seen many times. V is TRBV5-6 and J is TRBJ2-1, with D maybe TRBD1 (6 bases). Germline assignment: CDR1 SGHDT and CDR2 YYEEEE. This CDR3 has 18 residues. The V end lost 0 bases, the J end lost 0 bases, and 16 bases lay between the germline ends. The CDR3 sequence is CASSLGGQLLASYNEQFF. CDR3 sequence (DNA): TGTGCCAGCAGCTTGGGTGGACAGCTACTGGCCTCCTACAATGAGCAGTTCTTC.

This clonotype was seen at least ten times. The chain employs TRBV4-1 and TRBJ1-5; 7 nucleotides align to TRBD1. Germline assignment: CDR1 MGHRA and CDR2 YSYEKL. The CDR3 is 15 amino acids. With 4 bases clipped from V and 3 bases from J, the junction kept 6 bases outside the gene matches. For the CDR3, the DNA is TGCGCCAGCAGCCTTATTGACAGGGTCAATCAGCCCCAGCATTTT. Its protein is CASSLIDRVNQPQHF.

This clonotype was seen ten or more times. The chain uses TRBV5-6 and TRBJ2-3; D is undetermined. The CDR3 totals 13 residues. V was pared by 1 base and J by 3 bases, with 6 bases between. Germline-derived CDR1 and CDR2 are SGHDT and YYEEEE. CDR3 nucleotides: TGTGCCAGCAGCTTGACTGGGACAGATACGCAGTATTTT. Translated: CASSLTGTDTQYF.

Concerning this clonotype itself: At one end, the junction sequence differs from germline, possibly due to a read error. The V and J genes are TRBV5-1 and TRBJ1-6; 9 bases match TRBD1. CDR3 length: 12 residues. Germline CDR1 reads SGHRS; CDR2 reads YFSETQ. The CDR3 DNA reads TGCGCCAGCAGCTCGACAGGGGGAGGCCTCAACTTT. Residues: CASSSTGGGLNF.

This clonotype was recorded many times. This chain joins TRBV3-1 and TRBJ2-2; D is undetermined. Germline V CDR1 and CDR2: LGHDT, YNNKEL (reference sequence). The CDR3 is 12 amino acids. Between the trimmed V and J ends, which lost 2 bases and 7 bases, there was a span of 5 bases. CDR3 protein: CASSQSDGELFF. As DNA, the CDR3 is TGTGCCAGCAGCCAATCTGACGGGGAGCTGTTTTTT.

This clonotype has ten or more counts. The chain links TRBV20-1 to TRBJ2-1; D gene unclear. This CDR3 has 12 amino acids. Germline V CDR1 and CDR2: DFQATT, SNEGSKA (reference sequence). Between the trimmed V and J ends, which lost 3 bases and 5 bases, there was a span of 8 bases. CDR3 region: CSASTDDNEQFF. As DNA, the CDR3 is TGCAGTGCTAGTACGGACGACAATGAGCAGTTCTTC.

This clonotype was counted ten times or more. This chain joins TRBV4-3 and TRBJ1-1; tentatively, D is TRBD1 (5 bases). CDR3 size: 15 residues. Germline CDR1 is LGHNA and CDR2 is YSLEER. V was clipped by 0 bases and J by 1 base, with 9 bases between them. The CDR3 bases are TGCGCCAGCAGCCAAGAAAGGGGAAGGAACACTGAAGCTTTCTTT. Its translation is CASSQERGRNTEAFF.

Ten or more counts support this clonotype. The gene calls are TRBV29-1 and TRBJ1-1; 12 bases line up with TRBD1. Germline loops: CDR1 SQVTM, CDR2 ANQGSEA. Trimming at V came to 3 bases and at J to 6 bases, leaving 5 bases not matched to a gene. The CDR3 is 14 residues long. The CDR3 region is CSVDGGQGASEAFF. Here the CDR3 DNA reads TGCAGCGTTGATGGGGGACAGGGGGCTTCTGAAGCTTTCTTT.

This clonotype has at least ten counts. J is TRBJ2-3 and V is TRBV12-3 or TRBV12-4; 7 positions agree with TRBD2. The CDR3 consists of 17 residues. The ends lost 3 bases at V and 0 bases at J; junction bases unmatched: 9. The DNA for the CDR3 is TGTGCCAGCAGTTTTGGGGGAGGGCCGTCTAGCACAGATACGCAGTATTTT. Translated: CASSFGGGPSSTDTQYF.

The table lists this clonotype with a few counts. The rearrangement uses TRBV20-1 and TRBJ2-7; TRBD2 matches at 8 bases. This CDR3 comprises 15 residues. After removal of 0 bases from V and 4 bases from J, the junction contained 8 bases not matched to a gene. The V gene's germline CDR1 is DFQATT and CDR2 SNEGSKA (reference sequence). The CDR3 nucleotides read TGCAGTGCTAGAGATCAAAAGCGGGGGCCATACGAGCAGTACTTC. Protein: CSARDQKRGPYEQYF.

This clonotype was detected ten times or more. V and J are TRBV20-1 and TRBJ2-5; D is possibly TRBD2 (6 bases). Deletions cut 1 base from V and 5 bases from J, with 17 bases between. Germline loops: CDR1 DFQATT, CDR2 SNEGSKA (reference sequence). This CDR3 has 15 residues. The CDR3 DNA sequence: TGCAGTGCTAGAGGGCGGGAAGGGCTTGGGGAGACCCAGTACTTC. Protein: CSARGREGLGETQYF.

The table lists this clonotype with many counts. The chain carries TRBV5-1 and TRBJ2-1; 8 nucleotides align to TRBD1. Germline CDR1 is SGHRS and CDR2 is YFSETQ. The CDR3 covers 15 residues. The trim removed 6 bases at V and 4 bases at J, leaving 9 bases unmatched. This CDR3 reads CASNPGGSGYNEQFF. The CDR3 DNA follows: TGCGCCAGCAACCCAGGGGGCTCGGGGTACAATGAGCAGTTCTTC.

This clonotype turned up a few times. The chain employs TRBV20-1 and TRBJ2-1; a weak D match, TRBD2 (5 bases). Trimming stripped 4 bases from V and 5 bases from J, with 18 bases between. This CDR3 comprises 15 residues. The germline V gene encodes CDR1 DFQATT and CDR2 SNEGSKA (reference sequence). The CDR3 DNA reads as TGCAGTGCTATACTCCAGCGGTCGATAAACAATGAGCAGTTCTTC. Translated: CSAILQRSINNEQFF.

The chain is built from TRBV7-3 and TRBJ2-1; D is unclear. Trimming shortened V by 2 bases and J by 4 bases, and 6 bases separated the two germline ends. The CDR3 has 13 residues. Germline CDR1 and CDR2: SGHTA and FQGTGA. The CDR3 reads CASSLGLYNEQFF. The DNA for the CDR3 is TGTGCCAGCAGCTTAGGATTGTACAATGAGCAGTTCTTC. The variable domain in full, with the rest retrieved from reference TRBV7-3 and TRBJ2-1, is GAGVSQTPSNKVTEKGKYVELRCDPISGHTALYWYRQSLGQGPEFLIYFQGTGAADDSGLPNDRFFAVRPEGSVSTLKIQRTERGDSAVYLCASSLGLYNEQFFGPGTRLTVL.

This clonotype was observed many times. CDR3 DNA sequence: TGTGCCAGCAGCCGGGGGCGGTATGAAGCTTTCTTT. Amino acid sequence: CASSRGRYEAFF. The V and J genes are TRBV7-8 and TRBJ1-1, with D possibly TRBD1 on 6 matching bases. V lost 5 bases to trimming and J lost 7 bases, with 11 bases between them. The CDR3 runs to 12 residues. Germline V CDR1 and CDR2: SGHVS, FQNEAQ.

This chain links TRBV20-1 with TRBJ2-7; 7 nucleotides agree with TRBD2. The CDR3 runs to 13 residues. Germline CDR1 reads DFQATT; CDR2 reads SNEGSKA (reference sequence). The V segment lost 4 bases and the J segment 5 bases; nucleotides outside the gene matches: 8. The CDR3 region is CSAIWRESHEQYF. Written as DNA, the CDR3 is TGCAGTGCTATTTGGCGGGAGTCCCACGAGCAGTACTTC.

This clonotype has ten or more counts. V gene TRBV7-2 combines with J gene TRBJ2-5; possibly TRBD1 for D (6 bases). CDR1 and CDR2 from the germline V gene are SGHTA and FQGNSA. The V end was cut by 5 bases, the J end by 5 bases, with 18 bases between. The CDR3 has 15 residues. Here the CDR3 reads CASSAVAGAGETQYF. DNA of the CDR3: TGTGCCAGCAGCGCCGTCGCAGGGGCAGGGGAGACCCAGTACTTC.

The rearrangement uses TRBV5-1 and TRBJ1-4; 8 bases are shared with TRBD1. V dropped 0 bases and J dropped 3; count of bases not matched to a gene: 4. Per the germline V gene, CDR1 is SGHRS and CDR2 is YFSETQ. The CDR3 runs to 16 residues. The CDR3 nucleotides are TGCGCCAGCAGCTTGGGACAGGGGCAGGCTAATGAAAAACTGTTTTTT. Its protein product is CASSLGQGQANEKLFF.

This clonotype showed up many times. CDR3 bases: TGCGCCAGCAGCTTGTCGGCAGAAGACTACGAGCAGTACTTC. It is translated as CASSLSAEDYEQYF. The chain links TRBV5-1 to TRBJ2-7; D not certain. The germline CDR1 and CDR2 sequences are SGHRS and YFSETQ. V lost 1 base and J 3 bases, leaving 11 bases between the germline ends. The CDR3 length is 14 residues. The whole variable domain, filled in from reference TRBV5-1 and TRBJ2-7, reads KAGVTQTPRYLIKTRGQQVTLSCSPISGHRSVSWYQQTPGQGLQFLFEYFSETQRNKGNFPGRFSGRQFSNSRSEMNVSTLELGDSALYLCASSLSAEDYEQYFGPGTRLTVT.